These T cell receptor beta chains were read from a single sample in a study of T cells in Graves' hyperthyroidism and ophthalmopathy. TCRdb redid the calling of the multiplex PCR reads with MiXCR, one entry per CDR3 protein. The table shows approximately 700,000 distinct CDR3 sequences, with about 16% occurring only once. The sequenced sample consisted of blood. These receptors came from a man younger than 35 with Graves' hyperthyroidism. CDR3s leave out the opening cysteine and the closing phenylalanine or tryptophan.

AWSSTGNEQY	TRBV30	TRBJ2-7
ASSYEGLAGGINEQF	TRBV6-6	TRBJ2-1
ASSVEGARDEQY	TRBV9	TRBJ2-7
ASSYDLPSSYNEQF	TRBV6-6	TRBJ2-1
ASSSGTGGYEQY	TRBV28	TRBJ2-7
ASSLVSGFEYQETQY	TRBV7-2	TRBJ2-5
ASSLAASNQPRH	TRBV5-5	TRBJ1-5
ASSEYRGGRGTEAF	TRBV25-1	TRBJ1-1
AIRRDSSYEQY	TRBV6-1	TRBJ2-7
ASSLRPGGKSGYT	TRBV7-2	TRBJ1-2
ASRETGPLDEQY	TRBV19	TRBJ2-7
ASRQGTGGSQH	TRBV27	TRBJ1-5
ASSFSPTYEQY	TRBV27	TRBJ2-7
ASTFGPSSTDTQY	TRBV12-5	TRBJ2-3
ASSFGRDEDQPQH	TRBV11-2	TRBJ1-5
ASSEDPRTEAF	TRBV2	TRBJ1-1
ASSFRAAEDTQY	TRBV5-1	TRBJ2-3
ACSYRTGAGANVLT	TRBV6-2/TRBV6-3	TRBJ2-6
ASSQMGLADNEQF	TRBV14	TRBJ2-1
SAQAGISYEQY	TRBV20-1	TRBJ2-7
ASSLGVQASGAYEQY	TRBV7-9	TRBJ2-7
ASSRAADTQY	TRBV3-1	TRBJ2-3
ASSDGPSRGEAF	TRBV6-1	TRBJ1-1
SVGGDITAQAF	TRBV29-1	TRBJ1-1